The rows below give T cell receptor beta chains drawn from one sample of a study of shared clonotypes between healthy human individuals. Profiled with immunoSEQ multiplex PCR; TCRdb holds only in-frame clones, not every one. The sample has a few hundred thousand clones; 70% to 80% are singletons. The sequenced sample consisted of PBMCs. The source of these receptors is a woman aged 40 to 49 in good health. Some clones in this sample may be carry-over from other donors' samples. The conserved cysteine and the conserved F or W are not part of the CDR3 here.

v_call cdr3_aa
TRBV30 ALDAGLADTQY
TRBV27 ASSLSGQGYGYT
TRBV7-6 ASSGTANTEAF
TRBV6-5 ASSYTRETGQPQH
TRBV29-1 SATSRTRLGGETQY
TRBV28 ASSLGLAGGDGELF
TRBV18 ASSPPWDRVGEQY
TRBV11-2 ASSVRLAGTSGQF
TRBV20-1 SASPGDIQY
TRBV28 ASSLGQTGRREQF
TRBV29-1 SVGDRGAGSTEAF
TRBV5-1 ASSLDPSGNTIY
TRBV18 ASSPQMNTEAF
TRBV2 ASKDRVGGYT
TRBV5-6 ASSLDQETQY
TRBV2 ASSEASDRRSYEQY
TRBV27 ASSLRGATDGYT
TRBV28 ASSGRGGNYGYT
TRBV5-1 ASSPVLNNEQF
TRBV10-3 ATTGTSDTGELF
TRBV4-2 ASSPALYPYEQY
TRBV4-3 ASSQDATFDYGYT
TRBV6-4 ASSRQGGSTEAF
TRBV6-1 ASTMDGPSNQPQH
TRBV15 ATSREGETVGLNEQF
TRBV27 ASIPSGRIKY
TRBV19 ASSLSWGSNQPQH
TRBV19 ASSVDRATGELF